The entry that follows covers one T cell receptor beta chain sequence. Its antigen is as yet unknown. As for time point: pre-sensitization, week 0. Treatment described: therapeutic diphenylcyclopropenone sensitization with weekly scalp DPC. These data originate in a study of human T cells and chemical hapten exposure. Study-level information: Doses of diphenylcyclopropenone went to the patients' scalps weekly throughout the roughly 22-week study. General study results and limits: TCRs exceeding 1 in 1000 frequency stayed unchanged with DPC sensitization. Donors' alopecia may make their immune response differ from healthy people's.

TCRdb redid the calling of the RACE reads with MiXCR, one entry per CDR3 protein. Among around 110,000 distinct CDR3 sequences listed, roughly an eighth were seen once. Germline CDR1 DFQATT, CDR2 SNEGSKA (reference sequence). The V end lost 0 bases, the J end lost 3 bases, and 18 bases lay between the germline ends. The CDR3 is made up of 16 amino acids. This clonotype originated in a woman aged 50 to 60 with alopecia areata. Some clones in this sample may be carry-over from other donors' samples. The sequenced sample was whole blood, obtained in connection with sensitization to the hapten diphenylcyclopropenone (DPC). The chain uses TRBV20-1 and TRBJ2-7, with TRBD2 as a possible D gene (5 bases). CDR3 sequence: CSARDHYERDLYEQYF. The CDR3 DNA sequence: TGCAGTGCTAGAGACCACTATGAGAGGGATCTCTACGAGCAGTACTTC.